Sequencing of this T cell receptor beta chain was carried out in a study of metastatic and nonmetastatic thyroid tumors. Study details: Repertoire data that came from the blood and tumor or nodule tissue of malignant and benign thyroid patients were compared.

None of the patients had undergone any treatment ahead of thyroid surgery. In the authors' workflow: What underpinned the distant-metastasis classifier for papillary thyroid cancer was the set of CDR3 differences across clinicopathological groups. TCRdb reprocessed the PCR reads using MiXCR. The authors' filters were not applied to this entry. Of some 84,000 clones listed, over 8.5% were seen once; the top ten hold 8.8%. This clone was detected ten times or more. Its target is not known. Trimming at V came to 3 bases and at J to 1 base, leaving 4 bases not matched to a gene. Germline assignment: CDR1 MDHEN and CDR2 SYDVKM. This CDR3 is 15 amino acids long. Findings and limits, study-wide: Compared with benign nodules, malignant thyroid tumors were reported to have significantly higher TCR beta diversity in both blood and tumor.

The sample comprised blood. The source of this sequence is a female donor with papillary thyroid cancer or a benign thyroid nodule (not recorded which). Some clones in this sample may be carry-over from other donors' samples. The chain joins TRBV28 to TRBJ2-5; 8 bases map to TRBD1. CDR3 DNA sequence: TGTGCCAGCAGTTTTGACAGGGGAGGCCAAGAGACCCAGTACTTC. Its protein product is CASSFDRGGQETQYF.